The 12 T cell receptor beta chains in this list originate from one sample, sequenced in a study of T cell repertoires in cytomegalovirus infection. Using its own MiXCR run on the reads, TCRdb lists one record per CDR3 protein. The sample has some 680,000 distinct CDR3 sequences, less than 40% seen once. The sequencing input was PBMCs. The source is a human donor in good health (CMV status not recorded). Some clones in this sample may be carry-over from other donors' samples.

The V call is TRBV29-1, the J call TRBJ2-7, with D hard to call. Trimming removed 6 bases at V and 2 bases at J, with 14 bases between. The germline V gene has CDR1 SQVTM and CDR2 ANQGSEA. CDR3 length equals 13 residues. CDR3 sequence reads: CSVLGYRAYEQYF. In nucleotides, the CDR3 is TGCAGCGTACTTGGTTACCGAGCCTACGAGCAGTACTTC.

This clonotype was seen more than once but under ten times. The genes are TRBV6-5 and TRBJ2-7, with 10 nucleotides matching TRBD1. Germline CDR1 is MNHEY and CDR2 is SVGAGI. V was clipped by 2 bases and J by 3 bases; unmatched bases: 4. This CDR3 region has 15 residues. The CDR3 is CASSYPGQGIYEQYF. In nucleotides, the CDR3 is TGTGCCAGCAGTTACCCGGGACAGGGGATCTACGAGCAGTACTTC.

This clonotype was found a few times. The chain employs TRBV7-2 and TRBJ1-5; D ambiguous. In germline, CDR1 is SGHTA, CDR2 FQGNSA. Trimming took 1 base from V and 4 from J, leaving 8 bases between them. CDR3 size: 14 residues. The DNA for the CDR3 is TGTGCCAGCAGCTTAGTCCCTGTGAATCAGCCCCAGCATTTT. This gives the protein CASSLVPVNQPQHF. Supplemented by reference TRBV7-2 and TRBJ1-5, the full variable domain reads GAGVSQSPSNKVTEKGKDVELRCDPISGHTALYWYRQSLGQGLEFLIYFQGNSAPDKSGLPSDRFSAERTGGSVSTLTIQRTQQEDSAVYLCASSLVPVNQPQHFGDGTRLSIL.

The rearrangement links TRBV28 to TRBJ1-5; no clear D. The length of the CDR3 is 15 residues. Germline loops: CDR1 MDHEN, CDR2 SYDVKM. V was trimmed by 3 bases and J by 0 bases, leaving 9 bases between them. CDR3 residues: CASSLLDLSNQPQHF. For the CDR3, the DNA is TGTGCCAGCAGTTTGCTCGACCTTAGCAATCAGCCCCAGCATTTT. The full variable domain, completed using reference TRBV28 and TRBJ1-5, is DVKVTQSSRYLVKRTGEKVFLECVQDMDHENMFWYRQDPGLGLRLIYFSYDVKMKEKGDIPEGYSVSREKKERFSLILESASTNQTSMYLCASSLLDLSNQPQHFGDGTRLSIL.

The genes are TRBV29-1 and TRBJ2-2; D not resolved. This CDR3 region has 13 residues. CDR1 is SQVTM, CDR2 ANQGSEA, per germline. Between the trimmed V and J ends, which lost 8 bases and 2 bases, there was a span of 12 bases. In nucleotides, the CDR3 is TGCAGCTATACCCCGACTAACACCGGGGAGCTGTTTTTT. Its translation: CSYTPTNTGELFF.

V usage is TRBV28 and J usage is TRBJ1-2; D unresolved. The CDR3 contains 11 residues. CDR1 and CDR2 from the germline V gene are MDHEN and SYDVKM. Trimming left V 5 bases short and J 7 bases short, with 8 bases between. The CDR3 loop is CASSHPRGYTF. CDR3 nucleotides: TGTGCCAGCAGTCACCCCCGTGGCTACACCTTC.

The count of this clonotype is one. This chain uses TRBV4-2 with TRBJ2-5; 9 bases agree with TRBD2. J was trimmed by 5 bases and V by 0 bases; bases with no gene match: 16. The CDR3 runs 19 residues. Germline V gene lookup returns CDR1 LGHNA and CDR2 YNFKEQ. DNA for the CDR3: TGTGCCAGCAGCCAAGATCCTGGGGGGCTAGCGGGGAGGAGGGAGACCCAGTACTTC. Its translation is CASSQDPGGLAGRRETQYF.

The chain links TRBV6-6 to TRBJ2-7; D not certain. The germline V and J ends were trimmed by 0 bases and 2 bases, with 11 bases remaining between them. The CDR3 is 15 amino acids. Germline V gene data show CDR1 as MNHNY and CDR2 as SVGAGI (reference sequence). The chain's CDR3 is CASSYSPNGPYEQYF. CDR3 DNA sequence: TGTGCCAGCAGTTACTCGCCGAACGGACCCTACGAGCAGTACTTC.

The chain couples TRBV7-8 to TRBJ1-1, with TRBD1 as a possible D gene (5 bases). Germline V gene data show CDR1 as SGHVS and CDR2 as FQNEAQ. The CDR3 runs to 18 residues. Trimming shortened V by 5 bases and J by 3 bases, and 25 bases separated the two germline ends. The CDR3 region has the DNA TGTGCCAGCAGCAGGCTTGGGGCCACAGAAATCATGCACACTGAAGCTTTCTTT. Its translation is CASSRLGATEIMHTEAFF.

The chain recombines TRBV7-3 with TRBJ2-1; 9 nucleotides agree with TRBD1. Losses at the gene ends were 4 bases for V and 7 bases for J; bases not matched to a gene: 5. Germline loops: CDR1 SGHTA, CDR2 FQGTGA. The length of the CDR3 is 14 residues. CDR3 protein: CASSSDRGRNEQFF. In DNA, the CDR3 is TGTGCCAGCAGCTCGGACAGGGGAAGGAATGAGCAGTTCTTC.

The J gene is TRBJ1-2, the V gene TRBV12-3 or TRBV12-4, with TRBD1 matching 8 bases. This CDR3 contains 16 residues. V dropped 6 bases and J dropped 1; count of bases not matched to a gene: 10. The CDR3, as DNA: TGTGCCAGCAGCTCCCGGGACAGGAGCTTTAACTATGGCTACACCTTC. It codes for CASSSRDRSFNYGYTF.

This clonotype occurred a few times. This chain uses TRBV7-2 with TRBJ2-1, with TRBD1 identical over 10 bases. Unmatched junction bases numbered 13, after V lost 5 bases and J lost 9 bases. Per the germline V gene, CDR1 is SGHTA and CDR2 is FQGNSA. CDR3 length: 16 amino acids. For the CDR3, the DNA is TGTGCCAGCAGCAATCGACAGGGGGCGCGGGCAGTTGAGCAGTTCTTC. Residues: CASSNRQGARAVEQFF.